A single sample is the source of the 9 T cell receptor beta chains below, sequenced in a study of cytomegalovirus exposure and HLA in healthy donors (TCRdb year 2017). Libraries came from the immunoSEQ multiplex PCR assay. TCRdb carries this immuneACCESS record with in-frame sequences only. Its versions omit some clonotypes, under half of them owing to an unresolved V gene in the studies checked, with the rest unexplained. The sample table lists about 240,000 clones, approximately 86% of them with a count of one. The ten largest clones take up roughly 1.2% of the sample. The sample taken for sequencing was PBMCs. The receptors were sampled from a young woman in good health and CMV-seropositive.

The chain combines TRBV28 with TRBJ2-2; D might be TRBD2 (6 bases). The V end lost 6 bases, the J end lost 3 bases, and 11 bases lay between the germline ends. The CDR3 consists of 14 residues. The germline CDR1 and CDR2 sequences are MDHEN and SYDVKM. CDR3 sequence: CASSSPGDTGELFF. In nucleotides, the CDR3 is TGTGCCAGCAGCTCGCCGGGGGACACCGGGGAGCTGTTTTTT.

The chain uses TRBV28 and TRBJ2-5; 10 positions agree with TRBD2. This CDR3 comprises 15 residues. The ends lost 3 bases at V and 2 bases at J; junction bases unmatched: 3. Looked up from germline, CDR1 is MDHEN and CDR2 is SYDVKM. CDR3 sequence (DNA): TGTGCCAGCAGTTTGGAGCGGGGGGGGCAAGAGACCCAGTACTTC. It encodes CASSLERGGQETQYF. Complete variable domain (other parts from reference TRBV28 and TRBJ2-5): DVKVTQSSRYLVKRTGEKVFLECVQDMDHENMFWYRQDPGLGLRLIYFSYDVKMKEKGDIPEGYSVSREKKERFSLILESASTNQTSMYLCASSLERGGQETQYFGPGTRLLVL.

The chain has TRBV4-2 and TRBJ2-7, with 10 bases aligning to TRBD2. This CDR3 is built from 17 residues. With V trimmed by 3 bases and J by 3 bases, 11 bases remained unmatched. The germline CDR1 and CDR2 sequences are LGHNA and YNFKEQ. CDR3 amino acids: CASSHEERGLASYEQYF. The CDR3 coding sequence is TGTGCCAGCAGCCACGAGGAGAGGGGACTAGCGAGCTACGAGCAGTACTTC.

In DNA, the CDR3 is TGTGCCAGCAGCGAATCTATCCAGGCAACCAATGAGCAGTTCTTC. Amino acids: CASSESIQATNEQFF. J is TRBJ2-1 and V is TRBV7-9; no clear D gene. The CDR3 has 15 amino acids. Germline values: CDR1 SEHNR, CDR2 FQNEAQ (reference sequence). With 5 bases removed from V and 6 bases from J, the gap between germline ends came to 17 bases.

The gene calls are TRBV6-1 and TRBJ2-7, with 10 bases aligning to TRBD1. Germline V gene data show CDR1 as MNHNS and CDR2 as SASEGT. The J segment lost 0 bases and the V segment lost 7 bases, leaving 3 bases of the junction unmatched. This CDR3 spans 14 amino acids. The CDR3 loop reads CASIRQGASYEQYF. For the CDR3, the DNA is TGTGCCAGCATTCGACAGGGGGCCTCCTACGAGCAGTACTTC.

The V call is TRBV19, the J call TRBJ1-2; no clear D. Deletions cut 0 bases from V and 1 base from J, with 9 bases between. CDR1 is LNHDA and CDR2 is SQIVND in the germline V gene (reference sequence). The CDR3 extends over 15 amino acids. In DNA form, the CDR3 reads TGTGCCAGTAGTATAGATCACGAGATTAACTATGGCTACACCTTC. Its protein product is CASSIDHEINYGYTF.

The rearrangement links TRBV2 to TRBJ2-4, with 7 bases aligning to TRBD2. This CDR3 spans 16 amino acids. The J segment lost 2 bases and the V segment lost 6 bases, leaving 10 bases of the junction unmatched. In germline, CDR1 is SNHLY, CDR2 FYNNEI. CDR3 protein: CASSQTSWRTKNIQYF. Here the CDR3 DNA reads TGTGCCAGCAGCCAGACTAGCTGGAGGACCAAAAACATTCAGTACTTC.

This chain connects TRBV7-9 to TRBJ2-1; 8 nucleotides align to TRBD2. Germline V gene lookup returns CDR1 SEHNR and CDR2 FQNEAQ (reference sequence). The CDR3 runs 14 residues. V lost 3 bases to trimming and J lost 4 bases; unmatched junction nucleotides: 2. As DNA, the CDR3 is TGTGCCAGCAGCTTGGCGGGAGGTTACAATGAGCAGTTCTTC. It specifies CASSLAGGYNEQFF.

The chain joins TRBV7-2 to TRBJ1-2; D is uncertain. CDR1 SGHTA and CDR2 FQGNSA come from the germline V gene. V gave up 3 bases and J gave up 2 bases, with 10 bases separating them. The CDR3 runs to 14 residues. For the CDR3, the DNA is TGTGCCAGCAGCTTCCAGGCGGGGAACTATGGCTACACCTTC. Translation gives CASSFQAGNYGYTF.